One sample yielded the 4 T cell receptor beta chains listed below, sequenced in a study of vaccination effects on CD4 cells after COVID-19. Their antigens are not known. Assay used: immunoSEQ multiplex PCR; TCRdb lists only in-frame clones, some missing. The sample holds roughly 71,000 clones, about 86% seen once. Antigen-specific CD4+ T cells were expanded with viral peptide pools in the ViraFEST assay before sequencing. Cells that had been cultured for less than eleven days were the source of isolated CD4+ T cells. Participants completed two doses of the BNT162b2 or mRNA-1273 vaccine. The sequenced sample was CD4+ T cells from PBMCs cultured with HCoV-229E spike peptides, obtained after COVID-19 vaccination. The receptors shown here come from a human donor who received a COVID-19 vaccine.

This chain links TRBV10-3 with TRBJ2-7; D call uncertain. V lost 0 bases and J lost 4, with 7 bases in between. Germline V gene sequence: CDR1 ENHRY, CDR2 SYGVKD. The CDR3 length is 13 residues. CDR3 in amino acids: CAISESQEYEQYV. The CDR3 DNA reads as TGTGCCATCAGTGAGTCGCAGGAATACGAGCAGTACGTC.

This clone appeared a few times. This chain uses TRBV6-5 with TRBJ1-5; the D gene is possibly TRBD1 (6 bases). The CDR3 is 13 residues long. Per germline, CDR1 MNHEY and CDR2 SVGAGI. V lost 10 bases, J lost 3 bases, and 13 bases lay in between. CDR3 sequence reads: CATRGALNQPQHF. Here the CDR3 DNA reads TGTGCCACCAGGGGCGCCCTCAATCAGCCCCAGCATTTT.

The gene calls are TRBV27 and TRBJ1-3, with 7 positions matching TRBD1. Germline-derived CDR1 and CDR2 are MNHEY and SMNVEV (reference sequence). Trimming cost V 4 bases and J 0 bases; bases outside gene matches: 6. The CDR3 spans 16 residues. CDR3 protein: CASSSPGTDSGNTIYF. CDR3 nucleotide sequence: TGTGCCAGCAGTTCCCCTGGGACAGACTCTGGAAACACCATATATTTT.

The rearrangement uses TRBV18 and TRBJ1-1; D is unresolved. The CDR3 sequence is 13 residues long. The germline V gene has CDR1 KGHSH and CDR2 LQKENI. Trimming shortened V by 6 bases and J by 2 bases, and 10 bases separated the two germline ends. For the CDR3, the DNA is TGTGCCAGCTCTAAAGACACCAACACTGAAGCTTTCTTT. It translates to CASSKDTNTEAFF.